This TCR beta chain stems from a study of cytomegalovirus exposure and HLA in healthy donors. V was trimmed by 10 bases and J by 4 bases, leaving 16 bases between them. Germline CDR1 is ENHRY and CDR2 is SYGVKD. This CDR3 is 13 amino acids long. The PCR had 60 Vbeta and 13 Jbeta primers. Assay used: immunoSEQ multiplex PCR; TCRdb lists only in-frame clones, some missing. The table includes some 96,000 clones, around four fifths detected once. The TCR comes from a man between 40 and 49 years old in good health and CMV-seropositive. Sequences were obtained from PBMCs. The gene calls are TRBV10-3 and TRBJ2-5; tentative D call: TRBD1 (7 bases). CDR3: CATISQGGETQYF. The DNA for the CDR3 is TGTGCCACCATCTCTCAGGGGGGAGAGACCCAGTACTTC.